The 6 T cell receptor beta chains presented below share a single source sample, sequenced in a study of T cell responses to AZD1222 COVID-19 vaccine. Profiling relied on immunoSEQ multiplex PCR, and the TCRdb table lists in-frame clones only, not all of them. Of roughly 150,000 clones listed, 80% to 95% are singletons. The material was peripheral blood, obtained on day 0 of AZD1222 vaccination. These receptors originate from an adult in good health.

CDR3 sequence reads: CASSRQMNTEAFF. In nucleotides, the CDR3 is TGTGCCAGCAGCAGACAGATGAACACTGAAGCTTTCTTT. The chain employs TRBV2 and TRBJ1-1; TRBD1 is a possible D gene (5 bases). The V end lost 6 bases, the J end lost 0 bases, and 8 bases lay between the germline ends. The CDR3 sequence is 13 residues long. Germline lookup yields CDR1 SNHLY and CDR2 FYNNEI.

The J gene is TRBJ2-6, the V gene TRBV2; D gene ambiguous. Trimming stripped 0 bases from V and 0 bases from J, with 3 bases between. Germline CDR1 reads SNHLY; CDR2 reads FYNNEI. This CDR3 is built from 15 residues. The CDR3 DNA is TGTGCCAGCAGTGAAGCCCGCTCTGGGGCCAACGTCCTGACTTTC. It yields the protein CASSEARSGANVLTF.

As to this clone: The identical CDR3 is also encoded by other nucleotide sequences in the sample. This chain joins TRBV27 and TRBJ1-5; TRBD1 might be the D (6 bases). The CDR3 is made up of 14 amino acids. The V gene's germline CDR1 is MNHEY and CDR2 SMNVEV (reference sequence). V was trimmed by 6 bases and J by 5 bases, leaving 14 bases between them. The CDR3 is CASSPQGSHQPQHF. In DNA form, the CDR3 reads TGTGCCAGCAGCCCACAGGGAAGCCATCAGCCCCAGCATTTT.

This clone was recorded once. The V gene is TRBV7-9, the J gene TRBJ1-1; D is perhaps TRBD1 (5 bases). The V end was cut by 0 bases, the J end by 2 bases, with 7 bases between. CDR3 length: 14 residues. CDR1 and CDR2 (germline): SEHNR, FQNEAQ (reference sequence). The CDR3 here is CASSLAGVNTEAFF. CDR3 in DNA: TGTGCCAGCAGCTTAGCAGGGGTCAACACTGAAGCTTTCTTT.

This sequence joins TRBV7-9 and TRBJ1-2; D is possibly TRBD1 (6 bases). The V gene's germline CDR1 is SEHNR and CDR2 FQNEAQ (reference sequence). The CDR3 has 15 residues. The V gene lost 1 base and the J gene lost 4 bases, with 13 bases spanning the gap. CDR3 coding DNA: TGTGCCAGCAGCTTAGATGCCCAGGGGCCCTATGGCTACACCTTC. This gives the protein CASSLDAQGPYGYTF.

This clone came up a few times. This chain uses TRBV4-1 with TRBJ2-7; 10 bases are a match to TRBD2. CDR3 length: 16 amino acids. Germline CDR1 is MGHRA and CDR2 is YSYEKL. Germline trimming cut 3 bases from V and 3 bases from J; bases unmatched to any gene: 8. CDR3 residues: CASSHVLAGSRYEQYF. The CDR3 DNA follows: TGCGCCAGCAGCCATGTACTAGCGGGATCACGCTACGAGCAGTACTTC.